Below, 18 T cell receptor beta chains from the same sample are listed, as sequenced in a study of cytomegalovirus exposure and HLA in healthy donors. Both 60 Vbeta primers and 13 Jbeta primers went into the PCR. Using immunoSEQ multiplex PCR, the repertoire was profiled, and TCRdb retains in-frame clones only, with some absent. Of around 190,000 clones in the sample, roughly 9.5% are singletons; the top ten hold roughly 1.3%. What was sequenced was PBMCs. Receptors originate from a woman aged 30 to 39 in good health and CMV-seropositive.

This clone was seen a handful of times. The chain links TRBV6-5 to TRBJ2-3; tentatively, D is TRBD2 (5 bases). In germline, CDR1 is MNHEY, CDR2 SVGAGI. The CDR3 is made up of 14 amino acids. The V end lost 0 bases, the J end lost 5 bases, and 9 bases lay between the germline ends. CDR3 sequence (DNA): TGTGCCAGCAGTTACTCGGGGAGCGGAGATACGCAGTATTTT. This sequence encodes CASSYSGSGDTQYF.

The V call is TRBV5-1, the J call TRBJ2-1; TRBD1 is a possible D gene (6 bases). CDR1 and CDR2 (germline): SGHRS, YFSETQ. This CDR3 region has 15 residues. V was cut by 4 bases and J by 1 base, with 12 bases left in between. Here the CDR3 reads CASSPLGASYNEQFF. The CDR3 bases are TGCGCCAGCAGCCCGCTGGGGGCATCCTACAATGAGCAGTTCTTC. Full variable domain (rest looked up from reference TRBV5-1 and TRBJ2-1): KAGVTQTPRYLIKTRGQQVTLSCSPISGHRSVSWYQQTPGQGLQFLFEYFSETQRNKGNFPGRFSGRQFSNSRSEMNVSTLELGDSALYLCASSPLGASYNEQFFGPGTRLTVL.

This clone was counted between two and nine times. The rearrangement uses TRBV5-1 and TRBJ2-3, with no clear D. Deletions cut 1 base from V and 2 bases from J, with 8 bases between. This CDR3 contains 14 residues. The germline V gene has CDR1 SGHRS and CDR2 YFSETQ. The CDR3, as DNA: TGCGCCAGCAGCTTGAAACTGAACACAGATACGCAGTATTTT. This gives the protein CASSLKLNTDTQYF.

CDR3 sequence (DNA): TGTGCCAGCAGGGCGACTAGGGGGCGTTCTGGAAACACCATATATTTT. Amino acid sequence: CASRATRGRSGNTIYF. The chain has TRBV2 and TRBJ1-3, with TRBD1 matching over 7 bases. The CDR3 is 16 amino acids. Germline CDR1 reads SNHLY; CDR2 reads FYNNEI. The V segment lost 6 bases and the J segment 1 base; nucleotides outside the gene matches: 9.

V gene TRBV7-9 combines with J gene TRBJ2-7; 7 bases agree with TRBD1. The CDR3 is 16 amino acids. Trimming at V came to 6 bases and at J to 2 bases, leaving 13 bases not matched to a gene. Germline loops: CDR1 SEHNR, CDR2 FQNEAQ (reference sequence). CDR3 sequence (DNA): TGTGCCAGCAGTCGCGATAGGGGGACAGCTACCTACGAGCAGTACTTC. This sequence encodes CASSRDRGTATYEQYF.

The chain links TRBV6-1 to TRBJ2-7, with 10 bases fitting TRBD2. This CDR3 region has 14 residues. Germline CDR1 reads MNHNS; CDR2 reads SASEGT. Trimming removed 4 bases from V and 2 bases from J; junction bases left unmatched: 2. As DNA, the CDR3 is TGTGCCAGCAGTGGAGCGGGAGGGGCCTACGAGCAGTACTTC. It translates to CASSGAGGAYEQYF.

The genes are TRBV19 and TRBJ1-2, with D tentatively TRBD1 (6 bases). The CDR3 sequence is 12 residues long. CDR1 LNHDA and CDR2 SQIVND come from the germline V gene (reference sequence). V was clipped by 4 bases and J by 3 bases, with 6 bases between them. The CDR3 is CASSRTDYGYTF. The CDR3 bases are TGTGCCAGTAGTAGGACAGACTATGGCTACACCTTC.

The rearrangement uses TRBV10-2 and TRBJ1-5; D unclear. The CDR3 runs 13 residues. Trimming pared 2 bases from V and 4 bases from J, leaving 6 bases between. Germline-derived CDR1 and CDR2 are WSHSY and SAAADI. In DNA form, the CDR3 reads TGCGCCAGCAGTGAGAGCCCGAATCAGCCCCAGCATTTT. This gives the protein CASSESPNQPQHF.

This clone came up a few times. The chain has TRBV2 and TRBJ1-1, with 8 bases that match TRBD1. This CDR3 has 14 amino acids. The trim removed 5 bases at V and 4 bases at J, leaving 6 bases unmatched. Germline values: CDR1 SNHLY, CDR2 FYNNEI. CDR3 bases: TGTGCCAGCAGTTTCCAGGGGGCTAGCACTGAAGCTTTCTTT. It yields the protein CASSFQGASTEAFF.

In its sample, this clone was seen a few times. V and J are TRBV14 and TRBJ2-7, with 12 bases matching TRBD2. The CDR3 spans 15 residues. The V gene end was trimmed by 6 bases and the J gene end by 1 base; junction bases not matched to a gene: 4. Germline assignment: CDR1 SGHDN and CDR2 FVKESK. The CDR3 DNA reads TGTGCCAGCAGTCGGACTAGCGGGGATTCCTACGAGCAGTACTTC. Translating gives CASSRTSGDSYEQYF.

This clone was counted between two and nine times. The gene calls are TRBV11-2 and TRBJ2-1, with D tentatively TRBD2 (5 bases). V lost 3 bases, J lost 5 bases, and 17 bases lay in between. This CDR3 has 16 residues. Per germline, CDR1 SGHAT and CDR2 FQNNGV. The chain's CDR3 is CASSFGSSGANNEQFF. CDR3 DNA sequence: TGTGCCAGCAGCTTCGGTTCAAGCGGCGCAAACAATGAGCAGTTCTTC.

This rearrangement joins TRBV19 to TRBJ2-2, with 14 bases matching TRBD2. Germline V gene lookup returns CDR1 LNHDA and CDR2 SQIVND (reference sequence). CDR3 length: 18 residues. Trimming took 7 bases from V and 1 from J; bases not matched to a gene: 8. The CDR3 sequence: CASIRTSGRIQNTGELFF. The CDR3 DNA sequence: TGTGCCAGTATTAGGACTAGCGGGAGGATACAGAACACCGGGGAGCTGTTTTTT.

A few counts support this clone. This chain joins TRBV10-3 and TRBJ2-7; TRBD1 aligns across 11 bases. CDR1 and CDR2 from the germline V gene are ENHRY and SYGVKD. The ends lost 8 bases at V and 5 bases at J; junction bases unmatched: 2. The CDR3 consists of 12 residues. In nucleotides, the CDR3 is TGTGCCATCGGACAGGGGGCACACGAGCAGTACTTC. This translates into CAIGQGAHEQYF.

There are a few counts of this clone. The CDR3 sequence: CASSLQQETQYF. CDR3 nucleotide sequence: TGTGCCAGCAGTTTGCAGCAAGAGACCCAGTACTTC. The gene calls are TRBV28 and TRBJ2-5; D call uncertain. The CDR3 is made up of 12 amino acids. V lost 3 bases, J lost 2 bases, and 4 bases lay in between. Germline V gene sequence: CDR1 MDHEN, CDR2 SYDVKM. Drawing the rest from reference TRBV28 and TRBJ2-5, the complete variable domain is DVKVTQSSRYLVKRTGEKVFLECVQDMDHENMFWYRQDPGLGLRLIYFSYDVKMKEKGDIPEGYSVSREKKERFSLILESASTNQTSMYLCASSLQQETQYFGPGTRLLVL.

This clone was recorded a few times. The chain couples TRBV21-1 to TRBJ2-7; no DNA check was done on the table's D call, TRBD2. TRBV21-1 is a pseudogene. This CDR3 contains 14 residues. The CDR3 DNA is TGTGCCAGCTCCCTTGGAGAGCCTCTCTACGAGCAGTACTTC. Encoded protein: CASSLGEPLYEQYF.

This clone showed up just a few times. The DNA of the CDR3 is TGTGCCAGCAGCGTGAGGACACTTCCCTGGTGGGATGAGCAGTTCTTC. Translated: CASSVRTLPWWDEQFF. The chain carries TRBV9 and TRBJ2-1; possible D gene TRBD1, 5 bases. Per the germline V gene, CDR1 is SGDLS and CDR2 is YYNGEE. This CDR3 has 16 amino acids. V gave up 2 bases and J gave up 8 bases, with 20 bases separating them.

The chain combines TRBV7-7 with TRBJ2-5, with D possibly being TRBD1 (5 bases). CDR1 is SSHAT, CDR2 FNYEAQ, per germline (reference sequence). The CDR3 runs to 15 residues. The V and J ends lost 1 base and 4 bases respectively, with 13 bases between them. In nucleotides, the CDR3 is TGTGCCAGCAGCTTAGGTATCGGTGGGGCAGAGACCCAGTACTTC. Translation gives CASSLGIGGAETQYF.

This clone showed up just a few times. The gene calls are TRBV25-1 and TRBJ1-2, with TRBD1 matching over 8 bases. V was pared by 3 bases and J by 4 bases, with 1 base of the junction left unmatched. CDR3 size: 13 residues. Germline loops: CDR1 MGHDK, CDR2 SYGVNS. CDR3 sequence reads: CASSDDRGYGYTF. The CDR3 nucleotides are TGTGCCAGCAGTGATGACAGGGGCTATGGCTACACCTTC.